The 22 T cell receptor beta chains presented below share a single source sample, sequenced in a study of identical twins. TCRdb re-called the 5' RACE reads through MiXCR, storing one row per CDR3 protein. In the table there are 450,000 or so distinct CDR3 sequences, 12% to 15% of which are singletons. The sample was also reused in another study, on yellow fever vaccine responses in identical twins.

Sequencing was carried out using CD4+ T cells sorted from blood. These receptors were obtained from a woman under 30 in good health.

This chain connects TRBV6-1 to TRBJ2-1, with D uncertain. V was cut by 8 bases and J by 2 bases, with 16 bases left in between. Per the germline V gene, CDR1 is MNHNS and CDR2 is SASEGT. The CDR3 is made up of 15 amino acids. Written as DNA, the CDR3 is TGTGCCAGCCCGCCCCGGGCACTAACCTACAATGAGCAGTTCTTC. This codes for CASPPRALTYNEQFF.

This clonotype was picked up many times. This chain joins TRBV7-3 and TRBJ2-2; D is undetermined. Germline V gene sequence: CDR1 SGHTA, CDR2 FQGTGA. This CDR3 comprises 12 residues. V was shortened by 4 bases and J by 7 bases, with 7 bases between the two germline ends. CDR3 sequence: CASSSSVGELFF. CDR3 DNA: TGTGCCAGCAGCTCCTCAGTCGGGGAGCTGTTTTTT.

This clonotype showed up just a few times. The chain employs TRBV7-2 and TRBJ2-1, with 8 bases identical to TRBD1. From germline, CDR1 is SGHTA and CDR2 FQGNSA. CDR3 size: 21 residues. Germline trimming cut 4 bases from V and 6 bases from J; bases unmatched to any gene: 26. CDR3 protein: CASSYDKTKITGTGPSNEQFF. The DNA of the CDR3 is TGTGCCAGCAGCTACGATAAGACGAAAATTACCGGGACAGGTCCCAGCAATGAGCAGTTCTTC. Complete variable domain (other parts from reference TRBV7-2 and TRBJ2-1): GAGVSQSPSNKVTEKGKDVELRCDPISGHTALYWYRQSLGQGLEFLIYFQGNSAPDKSGLPSDRFSAERTGGSVSTLTIQRTQQEDSAVYLCASSYDKTKITGTGPSNEQFFGPGTRLTVL.

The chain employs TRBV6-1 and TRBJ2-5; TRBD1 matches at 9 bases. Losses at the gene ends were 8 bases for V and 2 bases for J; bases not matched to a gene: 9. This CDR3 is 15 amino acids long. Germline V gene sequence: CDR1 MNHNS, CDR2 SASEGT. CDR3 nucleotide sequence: TGTGCCAGCGAAACAGGGGGCTTGGGGCAAGAGACCCAGTACTTC. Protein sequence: CASETGGLGQETQYF.

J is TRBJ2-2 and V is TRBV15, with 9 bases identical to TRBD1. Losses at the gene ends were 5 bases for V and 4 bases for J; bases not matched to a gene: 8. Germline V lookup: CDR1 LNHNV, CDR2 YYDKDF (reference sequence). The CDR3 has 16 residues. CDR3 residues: CATSGRQGVGTGELFF. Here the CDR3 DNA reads TGTGCCACCAGCGGCAGACAGGGGGTAGGCACCGGGGAGCTGTTTTTT.

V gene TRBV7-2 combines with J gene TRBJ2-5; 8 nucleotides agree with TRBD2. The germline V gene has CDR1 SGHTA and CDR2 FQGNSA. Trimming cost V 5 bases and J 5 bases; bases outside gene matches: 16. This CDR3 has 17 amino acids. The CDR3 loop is CASSPKIAGGPRETQYF. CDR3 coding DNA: TGTGCCAGCAGCCCGAAGATTGCGGGGGGACCGCGGGAGACCCAGTACTTC.

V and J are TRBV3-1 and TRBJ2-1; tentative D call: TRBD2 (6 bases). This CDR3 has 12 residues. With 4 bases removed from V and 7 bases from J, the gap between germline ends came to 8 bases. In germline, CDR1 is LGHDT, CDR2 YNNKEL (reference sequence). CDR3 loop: CASSPGTNEQFF. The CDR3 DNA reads TGTGCCAGCAGCCCTGGGACTAATGAGCAGTTCTTC.

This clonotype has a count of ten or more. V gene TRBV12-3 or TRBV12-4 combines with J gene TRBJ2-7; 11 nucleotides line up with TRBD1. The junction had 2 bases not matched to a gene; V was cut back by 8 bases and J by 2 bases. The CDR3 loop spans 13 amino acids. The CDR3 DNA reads TGTGCCAGCTGGACAGGGGGCACCTACGAGCAGTACTTC. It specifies CASWTGGTYEQYF.

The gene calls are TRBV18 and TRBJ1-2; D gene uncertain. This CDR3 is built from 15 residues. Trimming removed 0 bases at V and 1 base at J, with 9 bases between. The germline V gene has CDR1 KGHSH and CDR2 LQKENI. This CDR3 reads CASSPPYDGNYGYTF. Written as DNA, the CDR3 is TGTGCCAGCTCACCACCGTACGACGGTAACTATGGCTACACCTTC.

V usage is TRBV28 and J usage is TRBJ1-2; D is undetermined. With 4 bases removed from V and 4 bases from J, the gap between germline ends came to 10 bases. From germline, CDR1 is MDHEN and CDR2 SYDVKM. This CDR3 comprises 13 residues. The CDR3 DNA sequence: TGTGCCAGCAGTTCGGCAGATAGCTATGGCTACACCTTC. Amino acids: CASSSADSYGYTF.

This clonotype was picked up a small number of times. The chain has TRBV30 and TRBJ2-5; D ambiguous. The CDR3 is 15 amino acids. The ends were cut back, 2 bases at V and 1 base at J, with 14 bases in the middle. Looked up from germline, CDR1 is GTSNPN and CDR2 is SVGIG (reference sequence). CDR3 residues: CAWSFGSGSQETQYF. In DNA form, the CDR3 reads TGTGCCTGGAGTTTCGGTTCCGGCTCCCAAGAGACCCAGTACTTC.

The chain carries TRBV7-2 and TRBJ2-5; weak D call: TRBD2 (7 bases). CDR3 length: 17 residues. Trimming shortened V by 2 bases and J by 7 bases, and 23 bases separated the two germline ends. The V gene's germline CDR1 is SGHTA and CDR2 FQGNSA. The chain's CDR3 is CASSLIGGGDNRGTQYF. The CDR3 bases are TGTGCCAGCAGCTTAATAGGGGGGGGGGACAATAGAGGGACCCAGTACTTC.

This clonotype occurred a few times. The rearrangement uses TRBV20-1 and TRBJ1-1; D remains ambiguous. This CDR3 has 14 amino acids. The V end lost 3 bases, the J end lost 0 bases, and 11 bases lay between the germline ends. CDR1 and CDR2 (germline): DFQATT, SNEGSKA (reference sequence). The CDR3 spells CSASPGTMNTEAFF. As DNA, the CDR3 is TGCAGTGCTAGCCCGGGAACAATGAACACTGAAGCTTTCTTT.

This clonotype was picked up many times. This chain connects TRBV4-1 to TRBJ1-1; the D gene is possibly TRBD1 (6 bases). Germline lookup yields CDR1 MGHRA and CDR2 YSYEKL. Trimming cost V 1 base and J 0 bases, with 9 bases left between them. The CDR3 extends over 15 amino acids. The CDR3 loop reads CASSQGDRMNTEAFF. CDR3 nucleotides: TGCGCCAGCAGCCAAGGCGACAGGATGAACACTGAAGCTTTCTTT.

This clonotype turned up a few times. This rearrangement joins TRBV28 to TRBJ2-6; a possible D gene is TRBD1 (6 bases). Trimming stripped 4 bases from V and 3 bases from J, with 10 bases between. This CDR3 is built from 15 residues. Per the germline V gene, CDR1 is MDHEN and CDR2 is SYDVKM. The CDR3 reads CASSSGDGGANVLTF. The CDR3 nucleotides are TGTGCCAGCAGTTCAGGGGACGGTGGGGCCAACGTCCTGACTTTC.

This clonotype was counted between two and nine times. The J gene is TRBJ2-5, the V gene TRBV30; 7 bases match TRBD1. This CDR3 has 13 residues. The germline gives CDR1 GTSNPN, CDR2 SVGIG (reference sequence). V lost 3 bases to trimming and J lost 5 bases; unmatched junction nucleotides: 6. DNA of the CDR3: TGTGCCTGGAGGGTACAGGGGACGGAGACCCAGTACTTC. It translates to CAWRVQGTETQYF.

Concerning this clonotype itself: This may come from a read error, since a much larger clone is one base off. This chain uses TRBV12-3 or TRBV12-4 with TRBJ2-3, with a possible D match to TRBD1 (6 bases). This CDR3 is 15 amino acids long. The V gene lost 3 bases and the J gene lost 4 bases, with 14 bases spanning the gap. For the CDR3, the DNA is TGTGCCAGCAGTTTCTGGGCAGGGGTCGCAGATACGCAGTATTTT. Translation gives CASSFWAGVADTQYF.

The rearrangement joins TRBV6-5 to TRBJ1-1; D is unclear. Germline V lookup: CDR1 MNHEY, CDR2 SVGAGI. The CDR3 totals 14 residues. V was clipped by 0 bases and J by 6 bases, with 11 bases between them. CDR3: CASSYSGYNAEAFF. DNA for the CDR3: TGTGCCAGCAGTTACTCTGGGTACAATGCTGAAGCTTTCTTT.

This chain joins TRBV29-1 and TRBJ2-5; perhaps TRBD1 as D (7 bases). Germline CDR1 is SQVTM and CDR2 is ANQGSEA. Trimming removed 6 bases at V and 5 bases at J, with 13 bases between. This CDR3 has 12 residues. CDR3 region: CSVTRGEETQYF. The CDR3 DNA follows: TGCAGCGTGACCAGGGGGGAGGAGACCCAGTACTTC.

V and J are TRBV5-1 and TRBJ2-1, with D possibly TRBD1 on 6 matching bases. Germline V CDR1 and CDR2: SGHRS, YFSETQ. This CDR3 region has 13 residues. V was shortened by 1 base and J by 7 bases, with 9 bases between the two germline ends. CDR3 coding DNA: TGCGCCAGCAGCTTGCAGGGGTTGAATGAGCAGTTCTTC. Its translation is CASSLQGLNEQFF. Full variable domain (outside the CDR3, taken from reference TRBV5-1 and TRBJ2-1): KAGVTQTPRYLIKTRGQQVTLSCSPISGHRSVSWYQQTPGQGLQFLFEYFSETQRNKGNFPGRFSGRQFSNSRSEMNVSTLELGDSALYLCASSLQGLNEQFFGPGTRLTVL.

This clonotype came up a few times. The CDR3 nucleotides read TGTGCTAGTGGTTTGGTAGAGTACGGGCAGGGCGGTGAAGCTTTCTTT. Translation gives CASGLVEYGQGGEAFF. The genes are TRBV12-5 and TRBJ1-1; TRBD1 is a possible D gene (5 bases). The germline gives CDR1 LGHNT, CDR2 FRNRAP. Between the trimmed V and J ends, which lost 0 bases and 7 bases, there was a span of 18 bases. The CDR3 is 16 residues long.

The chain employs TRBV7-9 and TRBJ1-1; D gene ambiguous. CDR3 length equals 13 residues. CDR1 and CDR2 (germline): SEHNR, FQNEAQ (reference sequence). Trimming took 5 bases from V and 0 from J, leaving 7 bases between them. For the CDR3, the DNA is TGTGCCAGCAGCACCAACATGAACACTGAAGCTTTCTTT. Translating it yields CASSTNMNTEAFF.